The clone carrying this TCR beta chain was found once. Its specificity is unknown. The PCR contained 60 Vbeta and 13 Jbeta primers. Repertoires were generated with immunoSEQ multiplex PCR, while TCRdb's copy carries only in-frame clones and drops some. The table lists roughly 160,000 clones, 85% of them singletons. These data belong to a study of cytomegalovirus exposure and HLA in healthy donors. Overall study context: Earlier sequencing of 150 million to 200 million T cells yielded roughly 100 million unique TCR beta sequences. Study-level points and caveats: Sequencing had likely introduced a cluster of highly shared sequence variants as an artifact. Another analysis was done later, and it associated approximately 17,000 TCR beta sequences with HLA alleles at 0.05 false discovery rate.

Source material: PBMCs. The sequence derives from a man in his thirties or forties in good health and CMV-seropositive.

The CDR3 DNA reads TGTGCCAGCTCACCAGCCGGCCAGGGGGCGCGCGAAAAACTGTTTTTT. It specifies CASSPAGQGAREKLFF. The V and J genes are TRBV18 and TRBJ1-4, with 8 bases aligning to TRBD1. This CDR3 spans 16 amino acids. The ends lost 2 bases at V and 8 bases at J; junction bases unmatched: 10. The germline gives CDR1 KGHSH, CDR2 LQKENI.